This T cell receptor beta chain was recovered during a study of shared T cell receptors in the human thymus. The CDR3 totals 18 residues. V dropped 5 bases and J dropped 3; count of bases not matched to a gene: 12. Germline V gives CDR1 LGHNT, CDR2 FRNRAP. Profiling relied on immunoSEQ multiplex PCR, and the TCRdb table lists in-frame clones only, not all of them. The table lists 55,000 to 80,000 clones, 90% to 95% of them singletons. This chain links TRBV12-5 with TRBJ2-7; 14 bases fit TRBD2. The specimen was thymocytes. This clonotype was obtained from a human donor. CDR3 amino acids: CASGQGTSGGRNNYEQYF. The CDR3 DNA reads TGTGCTAGTGGTCAGGGGACTAGCGGGGGCCGTAATAACTACGAGCAGTACTTC.